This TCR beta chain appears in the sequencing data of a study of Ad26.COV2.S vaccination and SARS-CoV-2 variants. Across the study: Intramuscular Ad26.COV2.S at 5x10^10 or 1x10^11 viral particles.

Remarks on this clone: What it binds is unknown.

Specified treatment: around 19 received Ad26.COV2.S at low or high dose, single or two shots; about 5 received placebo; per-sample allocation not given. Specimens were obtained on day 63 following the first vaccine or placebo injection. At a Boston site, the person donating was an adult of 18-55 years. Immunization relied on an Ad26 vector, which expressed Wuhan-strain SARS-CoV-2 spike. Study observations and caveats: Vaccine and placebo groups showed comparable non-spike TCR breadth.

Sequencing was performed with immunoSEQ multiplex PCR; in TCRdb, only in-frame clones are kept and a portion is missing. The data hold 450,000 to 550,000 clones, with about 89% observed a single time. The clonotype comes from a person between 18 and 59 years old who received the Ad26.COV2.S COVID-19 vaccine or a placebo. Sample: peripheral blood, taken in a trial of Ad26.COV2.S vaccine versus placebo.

CDR3 in DNA: TGTGCCACCAGCAGGGGACCAGGGGGCGAGCAGTACTTC. Translation: CATSRGPGGEQYF. The J gene is TRBJ2-7, the V gene TRBV15; 7 bases fit TRBD1. Trimming took 3 bases from V and 6 from J; bases not matched to a gene: 5. Germline-derived CDR1 and CDR2 are LNHNV and YYDKDF (reference sequence). CDR3 length equals 13 residues.